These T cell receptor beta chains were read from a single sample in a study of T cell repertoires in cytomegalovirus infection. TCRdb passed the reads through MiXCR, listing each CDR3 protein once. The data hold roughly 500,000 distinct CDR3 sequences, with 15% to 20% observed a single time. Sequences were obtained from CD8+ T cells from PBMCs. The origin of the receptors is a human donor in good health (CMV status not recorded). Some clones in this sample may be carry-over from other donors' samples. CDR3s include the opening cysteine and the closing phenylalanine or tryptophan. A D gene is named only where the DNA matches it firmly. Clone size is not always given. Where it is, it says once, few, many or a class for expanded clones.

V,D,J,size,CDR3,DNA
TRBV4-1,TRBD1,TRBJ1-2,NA,CASSQVLMGQEVSFYIF,TGCGCCAGCAGCCAAGTCCTAATGGGACAGGAGGTTTCCTTTTACATCTTC
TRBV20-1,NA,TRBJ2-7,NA,CSATPEGYEQYF,TGCAGTGCCACCCCGGAAGGGTACGAGCAGTACTTC
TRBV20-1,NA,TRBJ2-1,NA,CSARDRGAAEQFF,TGCAGTGCTAGAGATCGGGGGGCAGCTGAGCAGTTCTTC
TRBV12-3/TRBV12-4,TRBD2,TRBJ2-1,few,CASRALAGGAKDEQFF,TGTGCCAGCAGAGCCCTAGCGGGGGGCGCTAAGGATGAGCAGTTCTTC
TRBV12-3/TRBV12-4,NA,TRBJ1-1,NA,CASSLGGGAGTEAFF,TGTGCCAGCAGTTTGGGGGGGGGGGCTGGGACTGAAGCTTTCTTT
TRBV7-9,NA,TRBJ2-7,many,CASSLGEVTYEQYF,TGTGCCAGCAGCTTAGGGGAGGTTACCTACGAGCAGTACTTC
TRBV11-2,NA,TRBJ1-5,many,CASSGVPNQPQHF,TGTGCCAGCAGCGGGGTGCCCAATCAGCCCCAGCATTTT
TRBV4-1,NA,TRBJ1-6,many,CASSQFTQERAPLHF,TGCGCCAGCAGCCAATTTACTCAGGAAAGGGCACCCCTCCACTTT
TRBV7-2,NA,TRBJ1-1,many,CASSLYQGLNTEAFF,TGTGCCAGCAGCTTATACCAGGGCCTGAACACTGAAGCTTTCTTT
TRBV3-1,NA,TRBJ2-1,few,CASSQPPGELGYNEQFF,TGTGCCAGCAGCCAACCTCCCGGGGAGTTAGGCTACAATGAGCAGTTCTTC
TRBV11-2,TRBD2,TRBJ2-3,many,CASSFVLADTDTQYF,TGTGCCAGCAGCTTTGTACTAGCGGACACAGATACGCAGTATTTT
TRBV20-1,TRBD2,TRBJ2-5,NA,CSARSGERYQETQYF,TGCAGTGCTCGGAGCGGGGAGAGGTACCAAGAGACCCAGTACTTC
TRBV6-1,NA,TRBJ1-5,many,CASKSTGWGQPQHF,TGTGCCAGCAAGTCGACAGGCTGGGGTCAGCCCCAGCATTTT
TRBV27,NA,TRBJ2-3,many,CASSRSQVGTDTQYF,TGTGCCAGCAGTCGAAGCCAAGTGGGGACAGATACGCAGTATTTT
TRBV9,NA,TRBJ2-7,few,CASSKGPPGGNYEQYF,TGTGCCAGCAGTAAAGGCCCTCCCGGAGGAAACTACGAGCAGTACTTC
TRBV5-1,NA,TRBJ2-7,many,CASSDPDSINFYEQYF,TGCGCCAGCAGCGACCCGGACAGCATAAATTTCTACGAGCAGTACTTC
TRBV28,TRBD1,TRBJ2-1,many,CASTNSQGAVPNNEQFF,TGTGCCAGCACCAACTCACAGGGGGCTGTACCCAACAATGAGCAGTTCTTC
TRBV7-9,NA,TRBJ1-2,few,CASTPEAYGYTF,TGTGCCAGCACCCCGGAGGCCTATGGCTACACCTTC
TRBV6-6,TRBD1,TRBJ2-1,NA,CASSLDRGLNNEQFF,TGTGCCAGCAGTTTGGACAGGGGGCTAAACAATGAGCAGTTCTTC
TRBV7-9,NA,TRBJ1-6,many,CASSTPGVSYNSPLHF,TGTGCCAGCAGCACTCCAGGAGTCTCCTATAATTCACCCCTCCACTTT
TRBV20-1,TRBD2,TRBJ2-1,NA,CSARVPSGINEQFF,TGCAGTGCTAGGGTCCCCAGCGGGATTAATGAGCAGTTCTTC
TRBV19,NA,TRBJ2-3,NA,CASSILEGPTDTQYF,TGTGCCAGTAGTATTCTAGAGGGACCCACAGATACGCAGTATTTT
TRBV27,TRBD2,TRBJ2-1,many,CASKTSGRVNEQFF,TGTGCCAGCAAAACTAGCGGGAGGGTCAATGAGCAGTTCTTC